This paragraph reports one T cell receptor (beta chain). Its antigen remains unidentified. This sample was included in a study of graft-versus-host responses after intestinal transplantation. In the study overall: After anti-thymocyte globulin induction, recipients took tacrolimus and steroids for 2 to 3 years.

Study-wide findings and caveats: Recipient marrow harbored GvH clones, some of which surfaced first in ileum or blood. The presence of high graft-versus-host to host-versus-graft clonal ratios in allografts characterized patients with graft-donor T cell macrochimerism. There was an association between peak levels of circulating GvH clones and early post-transplant HvG declines.

V lost 2 bases and J lost 8; bases outside the gene matches: 7. Germline V lookup: CDR1 SGHTA, CDR2 FQGNSA. There are 15 residues in the CDR3. Repertoires were generated with immunoSEQ multiplex PCR, while TCRdb's copy carries only in-frame clones and drops some. The sample shows 100,000 or so clones, roughly 87% of them seen only once. Here the sequenced sample was unstimulated CD4+ T cells sorted from spleen or lymph node cells, taken before transplant. The V call is TRBV7-2, the J call TRBJ1-4; 8 positions agree with TRBD1. The clonotype comes from a human donor who was the organ donor for an intestinal transplant. CDR3 in amino acids: CASSLYGTGIEKLFF. The CDR3 DNA sequence: TGTGCCAGCAGCTTATATGGGACAGGAATCGAAAAACTGTTTTTT. Full variable domain (missing parts from reference TRBV7-2 and TRBJ1-4): GAGVSQSPSNKVTEKGKDVELRCDPISGHTALYWYRQSLGQGLEFLIYFQGNSAPDKSGLPSDRFSAERTGGSVSTLTIQRTQQEDSAVYLCASSLYGTGIEKLFFGSGTQLSVL.